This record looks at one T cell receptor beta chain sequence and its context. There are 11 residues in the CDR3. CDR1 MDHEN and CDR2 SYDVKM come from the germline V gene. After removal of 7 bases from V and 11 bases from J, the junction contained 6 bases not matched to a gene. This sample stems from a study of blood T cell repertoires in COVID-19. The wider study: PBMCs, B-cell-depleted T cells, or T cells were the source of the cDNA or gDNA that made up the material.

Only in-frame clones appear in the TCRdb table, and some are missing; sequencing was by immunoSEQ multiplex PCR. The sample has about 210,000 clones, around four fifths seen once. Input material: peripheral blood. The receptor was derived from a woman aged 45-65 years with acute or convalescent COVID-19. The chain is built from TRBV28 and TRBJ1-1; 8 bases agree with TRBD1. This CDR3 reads CASTSDRAAFF. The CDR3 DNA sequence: TGTGCCAGCACCTCGGACAGGGCGGCTTTCTTT.